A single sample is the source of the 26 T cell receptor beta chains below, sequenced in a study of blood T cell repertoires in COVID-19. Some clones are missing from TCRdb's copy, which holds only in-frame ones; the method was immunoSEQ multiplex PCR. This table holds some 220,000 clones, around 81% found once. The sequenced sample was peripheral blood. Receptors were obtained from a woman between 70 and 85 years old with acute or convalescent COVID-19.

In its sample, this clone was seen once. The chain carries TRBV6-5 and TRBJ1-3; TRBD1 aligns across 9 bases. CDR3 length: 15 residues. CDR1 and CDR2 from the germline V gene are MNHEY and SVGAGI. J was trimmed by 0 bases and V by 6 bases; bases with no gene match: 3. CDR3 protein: CASRMTGGSGNTIYF. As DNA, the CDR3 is TGTGCCAGCAGGATGACAGGGGGCTCTGGAAACACCATATATTTT.

The DNA for the CDR3 is TGCAGCGTTGAAGGCGGGCACACAGATACGCAGTATTTT. Protein product: CSVEGGHTDTQYF. The rearrangement uses TRBV29-1 and TRBJ2-3; D perhaps matches TRBD2 (5 bases). Germline CDR1 and CDR2: SQVTM and ANQGSEA. The CDR3 consists of 13 residues. With 1 base removed from V and 2 bases from J, the gap between germline ends came to 7 bases.

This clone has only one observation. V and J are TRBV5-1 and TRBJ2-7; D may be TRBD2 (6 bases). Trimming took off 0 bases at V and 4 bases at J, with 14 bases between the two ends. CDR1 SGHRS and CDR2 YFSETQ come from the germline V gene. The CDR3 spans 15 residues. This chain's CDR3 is CASSLVTGAVYEQYF. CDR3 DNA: TGCGCCAGCAGCTTGGTTACGGGAGCAGTATACGAGCAGTACTTC.

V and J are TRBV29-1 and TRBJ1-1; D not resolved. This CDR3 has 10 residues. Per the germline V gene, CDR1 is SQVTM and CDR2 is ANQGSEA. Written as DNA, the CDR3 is TGCGTATGTTTGAACACTGAAGCTTTCTTT. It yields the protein CVCLNTEAFF.

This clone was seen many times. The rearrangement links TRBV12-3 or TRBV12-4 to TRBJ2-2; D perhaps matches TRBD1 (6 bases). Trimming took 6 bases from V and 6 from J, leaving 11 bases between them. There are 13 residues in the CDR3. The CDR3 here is CASRKQGAGELFF. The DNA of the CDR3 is TGTGCCAGCAGGAAACAGGGTGCCGGGGAGCTGTTTTTT.

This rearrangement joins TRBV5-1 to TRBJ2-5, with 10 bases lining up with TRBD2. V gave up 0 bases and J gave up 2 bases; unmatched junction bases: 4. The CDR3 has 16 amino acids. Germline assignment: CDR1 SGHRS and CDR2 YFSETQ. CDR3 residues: CASSLALAGEQETQYF. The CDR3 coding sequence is TGCGCCAGCAGCTTGGCCCTAGCGGGGGAACAAGAGACCCAGTACTTC.

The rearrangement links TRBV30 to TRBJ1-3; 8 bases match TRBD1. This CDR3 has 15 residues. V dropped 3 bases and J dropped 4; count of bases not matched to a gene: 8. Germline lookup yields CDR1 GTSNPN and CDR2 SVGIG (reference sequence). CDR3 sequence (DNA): TGTGCCTGGAGCGGTACAGGGGGGATAGGAAACACCATATATTTT. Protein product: CAWSGTGGIGNTIYF.

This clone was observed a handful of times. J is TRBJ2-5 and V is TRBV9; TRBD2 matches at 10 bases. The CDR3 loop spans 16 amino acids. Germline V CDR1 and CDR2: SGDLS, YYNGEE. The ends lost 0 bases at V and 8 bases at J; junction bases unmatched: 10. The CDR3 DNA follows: TGTGCCAGCAGCGTAGATCATGGAGCGGGGGGGGGCACCCAGTACTTC. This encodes CASSVDHGAGGGTQYF.

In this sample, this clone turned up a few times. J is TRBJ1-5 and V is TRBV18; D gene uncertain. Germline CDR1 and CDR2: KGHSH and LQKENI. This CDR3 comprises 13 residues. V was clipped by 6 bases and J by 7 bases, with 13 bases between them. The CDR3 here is CASSPMEGQPQHF. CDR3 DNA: TGTGCCAGCTCCCCCATGGAGGGCCAGCCCCAGCATTTT. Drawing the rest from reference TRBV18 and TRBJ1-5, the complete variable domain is NAGVMQNPRHLVRRRGQEARLRCSPMKGHSHVYWYRQLPEEGLKFMVYLQKENIIDESGMPKERFSAEFPKEGPSILRIQQVVRGDSAAYFCASSPMEGQPQHFGDGTRLSIL.

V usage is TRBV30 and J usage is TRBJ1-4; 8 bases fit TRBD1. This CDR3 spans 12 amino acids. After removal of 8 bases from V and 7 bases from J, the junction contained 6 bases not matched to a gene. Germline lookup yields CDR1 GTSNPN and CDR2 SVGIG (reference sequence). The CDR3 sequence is CALDRVGEKLFF. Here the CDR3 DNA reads TGTGCCCTGGACAGGGTGGGTGAAAAACTGTTTTTT.

DNA of the CDR3: TGTGCCAGCACCCCCCAGGTGGGAGTGGAAGCTTTCTTT. Its translation is CASTPQVGVEAFF. The V and J genes are TRBV6-5 and TRBJ1-1; D remains ambiguous. CDR3 length equals 13 residues. Trimming shortened V by 7 bases and J by 8 bases, and 17 bases separated the two germline ends. Germline CDR1 MNHEY, CDR2 SVGAGI.

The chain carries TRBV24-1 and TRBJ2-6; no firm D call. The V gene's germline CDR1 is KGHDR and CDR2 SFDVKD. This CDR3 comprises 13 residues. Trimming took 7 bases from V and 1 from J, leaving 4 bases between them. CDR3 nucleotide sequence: TGTGCCACCAGCCAATCTGGGGCCAACGTCCTGACTTTC. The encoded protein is CATSQSGANVLTF.

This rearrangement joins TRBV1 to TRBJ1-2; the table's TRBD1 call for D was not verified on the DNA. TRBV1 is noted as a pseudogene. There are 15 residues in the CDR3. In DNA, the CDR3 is TGCACCAGCAGCCAGAAGGACAGGCTCGTGGAAGGCTACACCTTC. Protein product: CTSSQKDRLVEGYTF.

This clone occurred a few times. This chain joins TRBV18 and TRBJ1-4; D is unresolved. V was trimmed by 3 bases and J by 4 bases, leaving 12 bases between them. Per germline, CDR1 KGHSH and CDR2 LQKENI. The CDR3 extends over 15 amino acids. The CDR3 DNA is TGTGCCAGCTCACCCCCGGGATGGGGTAATGAAAAACTGTTTTTT. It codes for CASSPPGWGNEKLFF. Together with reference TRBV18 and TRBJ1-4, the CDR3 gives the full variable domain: NAGVMQNPRHLVRRRGQEARLRCSPMKGHSHVYWYRQLPEEGLKFMVYLQKENIIDESGMPKERFSAEFPKEGPSILRIQQVVRGDSAAYFCASSPPGWGNEKLFFGSGTQLSVL.

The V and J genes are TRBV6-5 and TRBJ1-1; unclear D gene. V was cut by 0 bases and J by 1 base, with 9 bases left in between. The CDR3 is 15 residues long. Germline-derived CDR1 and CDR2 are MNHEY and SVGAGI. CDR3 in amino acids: CASSYSSHSNTEAFF. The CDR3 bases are TGTGCCAGCAGTTACTCGTCCCATTCGAACACTGAAGCTTTCTTT.

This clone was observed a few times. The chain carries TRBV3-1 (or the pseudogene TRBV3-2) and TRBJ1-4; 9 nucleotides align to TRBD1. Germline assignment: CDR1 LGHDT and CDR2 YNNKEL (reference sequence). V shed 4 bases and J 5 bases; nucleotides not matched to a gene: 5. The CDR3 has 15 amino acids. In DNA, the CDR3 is TGTGCCAGCAGCCTTTTCGGGACAGGGAATGAAAAACTGTTTTTT. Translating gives CASSLFGTGNEKLFF.

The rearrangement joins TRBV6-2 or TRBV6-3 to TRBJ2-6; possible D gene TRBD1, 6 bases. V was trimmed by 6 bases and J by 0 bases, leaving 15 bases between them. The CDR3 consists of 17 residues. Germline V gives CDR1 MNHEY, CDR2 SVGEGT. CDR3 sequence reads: CASSSLQGYSGANVLTF. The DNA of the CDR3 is TGTGCCAGCAGCTCCCTACAGGGTTACTCTGGGGCCAACGTCCTGACTTTC.

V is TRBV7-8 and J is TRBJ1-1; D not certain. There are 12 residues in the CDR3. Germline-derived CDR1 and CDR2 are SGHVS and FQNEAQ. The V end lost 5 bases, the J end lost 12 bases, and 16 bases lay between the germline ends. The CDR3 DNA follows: TGTGCCAGCAGCCCCCCGAGGCTTCGGACTTTCTTT. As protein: CASSPPRLRTFF.

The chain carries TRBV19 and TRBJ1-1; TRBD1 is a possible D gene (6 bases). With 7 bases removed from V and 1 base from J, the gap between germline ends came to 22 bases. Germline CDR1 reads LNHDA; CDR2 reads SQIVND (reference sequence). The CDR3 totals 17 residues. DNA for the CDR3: TGTGCCAGTATTCCCCCCCTATTCGGGGGGCGGAACACTGAAGCTTTCTTT. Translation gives CASIPPLFGGRNTEAFF.

The chain's CDR3 is CASSVDGEVGEQFF. In nucleotides, the CDR3 is TGTGCCAGCAGCGTAGATGGGGAGGTTGGTGAGCAGTTCTTC. The gene calls are TRBV9 and TRBJ2-1, with D possibly being TRBD2 (6 bases). The CDR3 is made up of 14 amino acids. CDR1 is SGDLS and CDR2 is YYNGEE in the germline V gene. Trimming took 0 bases from V and 9 from J, leaving 13 bases between them.

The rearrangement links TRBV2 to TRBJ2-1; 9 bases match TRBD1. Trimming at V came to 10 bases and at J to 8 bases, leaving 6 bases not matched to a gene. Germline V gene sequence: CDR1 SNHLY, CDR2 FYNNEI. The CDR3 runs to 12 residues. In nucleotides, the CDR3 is TGTGCCACGTCGGGACAGGGTTATGAGCAGTTCTTC. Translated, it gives CATSGQGYEQFF.

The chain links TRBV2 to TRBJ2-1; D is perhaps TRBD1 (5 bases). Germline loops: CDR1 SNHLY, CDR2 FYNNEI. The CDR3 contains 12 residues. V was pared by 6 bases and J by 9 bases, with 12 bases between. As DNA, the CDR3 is TGTGCCAGCAGGGGGCTTGGGCTTGAGCAGTTCTTC. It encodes CASRGLGLEQFF.

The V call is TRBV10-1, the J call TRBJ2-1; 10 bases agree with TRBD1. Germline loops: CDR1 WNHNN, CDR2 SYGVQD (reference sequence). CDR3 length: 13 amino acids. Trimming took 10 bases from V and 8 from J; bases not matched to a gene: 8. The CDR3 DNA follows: TGCGCCACCCGACAGGGGGCCGAGGATGAGCAGTTCTTC. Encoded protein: CATRQGAEDEQFF.

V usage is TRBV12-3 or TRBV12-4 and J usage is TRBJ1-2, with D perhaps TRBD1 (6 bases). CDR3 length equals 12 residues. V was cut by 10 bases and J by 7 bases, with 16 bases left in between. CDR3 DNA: TGTGCCATTTCCAAGGGCAGGGGTGGCTACACCTTC. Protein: CAISKGRGGYTF.

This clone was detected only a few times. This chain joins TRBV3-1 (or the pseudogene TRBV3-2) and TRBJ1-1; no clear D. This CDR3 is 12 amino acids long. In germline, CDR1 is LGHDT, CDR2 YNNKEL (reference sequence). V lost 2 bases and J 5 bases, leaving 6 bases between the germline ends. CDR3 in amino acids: CASSQYSTEAFF. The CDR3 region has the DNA TGTGCCAGCAGCCAATACTCAACTGAAGCTTTCTTT.

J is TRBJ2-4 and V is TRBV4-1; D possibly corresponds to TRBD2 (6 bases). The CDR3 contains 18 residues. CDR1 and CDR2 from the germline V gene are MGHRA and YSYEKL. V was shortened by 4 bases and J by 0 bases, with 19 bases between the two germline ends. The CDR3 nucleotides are TGCGCCAGCAGCCCCAGGGATGGCGGGGACTTAGCCAAAAACATTCAGTACTTC. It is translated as CASSPRDGGDLAKNIQYF.